This T cell receptor (beta chain) was observed in a study of cytomegalovirus exposure and HLA in healthy donors. In the study overall: Falling in the Caucasian-associated ancestry cluster were about 82% of under 450 genotyped donors. Whole-study findings and limits: By a later analysis, the bulk of CMV-associated TCR beta chains appeared HLA-restricted. Rare TCR sequences dominated, though some public TCRs recurred in many donors. Later, an analysis found that common viral pathogens appeared to be linked with several of the most significant clusters.

Only one count was recorded for this clone. The antigen remains undetermined. Germline CDR1 reads MDHEN; CDR2 reads SYDVKM. Trimming at V came to 5 bases and at J to 5 bases, leaving 5 bases not matched to a gene. The CDR3 is 15 residues long. The PCR contained 60 Vbeta and 13 Jbeta primers. Libraries were prepared by immunoSEQ multiplex PCR; TCRdb keeps only in-frame clonotypes and omits some of them. The table has around 70,000 clones, 75% seen once. Input material: PBMCs. The genes are TRBV28 and TRBJ2-1; 11 nucleotides align to TRBD2. The sequence came from a man in his 70s in good health and CMV-seronegative. The CDR3 sequence: CASSPPSGRNNEQFF. The CDR3 DNA follows: TGTGCCAGCAGTCCCCCTAGCGGGAGGAACAATGAGCAGTTCTTC.